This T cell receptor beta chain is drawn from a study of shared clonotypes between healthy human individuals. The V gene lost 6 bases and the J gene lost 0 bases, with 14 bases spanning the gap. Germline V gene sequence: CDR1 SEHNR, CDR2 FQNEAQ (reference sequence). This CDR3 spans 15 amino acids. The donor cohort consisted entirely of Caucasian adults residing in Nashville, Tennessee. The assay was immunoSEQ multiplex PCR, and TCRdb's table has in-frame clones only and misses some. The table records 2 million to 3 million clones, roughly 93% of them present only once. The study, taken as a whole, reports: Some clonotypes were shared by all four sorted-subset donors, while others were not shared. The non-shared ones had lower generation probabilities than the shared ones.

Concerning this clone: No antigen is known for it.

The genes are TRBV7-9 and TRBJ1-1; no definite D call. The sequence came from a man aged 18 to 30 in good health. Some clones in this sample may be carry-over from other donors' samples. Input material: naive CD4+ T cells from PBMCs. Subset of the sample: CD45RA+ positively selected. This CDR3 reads CASSRWPEVNTEAFF. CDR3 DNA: TGTGCCAGCAGTCGGTGGCCAGAAGTGAACACTGAAGCTTTCTTT.